This T cell receptor (beta chain) was identified in a study of blood T cell repertoires in COVID-19. Background on the study: Samples representing acute and convalescent COVID-19 were sourced from the United States, Italy and Spain. PBMCs, B-cell-depleted T cells, or T cells were the source of the cDNA or gDNA that made up the material.

The CDR3 contains 16 residues. Germline loops: CDR1 MRHNA, CDR2 SNTAGT. The germline V and J ends were trimmed by 5 bases and 5 bases, with 19 bases remaining between them. Methods used by the authors: The authors estimated nucleated cell counts from reference gene primer amplification. TCRdb's table, derived via immunoSEQ multiplex PCR, lists solely in-frame clones and lacks some. V and J calls and clone size are given by that table; D and trimming were obtained from the DNA. Seen here are about 310,000 clones, 80% to 90% observed once, and the top ten hold roughly 8%. What was sequenced was peripheral blood. The clonotype was recovered from a woman aged 45-60 years who had recovered from COVID-19. J is TRBJ1-5 and V is TRBV6-4; a possible D gene is TRBD1 (5 bases). CDR3 bases: TGTGCCAGCAGTTTGACGTGTCGGCAGGGCGATCAGCCCCAGCATTTT. Translating gives CASSLTCRQGDQPQHF.